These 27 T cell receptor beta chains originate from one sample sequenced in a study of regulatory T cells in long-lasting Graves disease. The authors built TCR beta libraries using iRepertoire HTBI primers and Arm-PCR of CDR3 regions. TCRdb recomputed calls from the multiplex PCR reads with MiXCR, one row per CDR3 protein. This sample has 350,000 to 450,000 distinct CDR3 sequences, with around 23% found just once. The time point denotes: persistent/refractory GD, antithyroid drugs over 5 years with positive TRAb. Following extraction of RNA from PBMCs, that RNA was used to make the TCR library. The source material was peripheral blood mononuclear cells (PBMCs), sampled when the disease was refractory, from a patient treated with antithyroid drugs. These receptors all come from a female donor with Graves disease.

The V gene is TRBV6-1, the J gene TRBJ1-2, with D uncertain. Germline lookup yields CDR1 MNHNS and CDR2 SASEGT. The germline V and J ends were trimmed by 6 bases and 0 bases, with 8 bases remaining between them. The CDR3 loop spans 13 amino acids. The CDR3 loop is CASSHNSNYGYTF. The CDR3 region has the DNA TGTGCCAGCAGCCACAACTCTAACTATGGCTACACCTTC.

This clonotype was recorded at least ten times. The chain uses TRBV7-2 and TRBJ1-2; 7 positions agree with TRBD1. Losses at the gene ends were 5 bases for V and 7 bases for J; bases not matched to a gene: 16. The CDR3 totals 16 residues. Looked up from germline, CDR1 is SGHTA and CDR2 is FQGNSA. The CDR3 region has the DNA TGTGCCAGCAGCCAAGACAGGGTATCAACGTTTGGTGGCTACACCTTC. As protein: CASSQDRVSTFGGYTF.

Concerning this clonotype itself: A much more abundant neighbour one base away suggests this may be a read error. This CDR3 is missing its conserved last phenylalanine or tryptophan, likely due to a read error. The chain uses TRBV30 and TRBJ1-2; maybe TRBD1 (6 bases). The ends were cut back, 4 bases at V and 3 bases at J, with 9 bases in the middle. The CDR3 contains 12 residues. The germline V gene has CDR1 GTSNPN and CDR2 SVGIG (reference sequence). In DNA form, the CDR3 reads TGTGCCTGGATGGGACACGACTATGGCTACACCTCC. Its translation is CAWMGHDYGYTS.

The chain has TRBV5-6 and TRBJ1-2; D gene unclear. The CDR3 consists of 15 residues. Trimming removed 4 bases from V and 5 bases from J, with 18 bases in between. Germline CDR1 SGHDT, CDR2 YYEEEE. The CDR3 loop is CASSLGLEEIYGYTF. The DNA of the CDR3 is TGTGCCAGCAGCCTTGGACTCGAGGAGATATATGGCTACACCTTC.

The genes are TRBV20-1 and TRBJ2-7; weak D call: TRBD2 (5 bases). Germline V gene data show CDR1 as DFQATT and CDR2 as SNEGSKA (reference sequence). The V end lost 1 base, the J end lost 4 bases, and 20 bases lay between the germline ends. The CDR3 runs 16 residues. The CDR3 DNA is TGCAGTGCTAGAGCGGAGGACTCAGTATCTTTGTACGAGCAGTACTTC. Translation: CSARAEDSVSLYEQYF.

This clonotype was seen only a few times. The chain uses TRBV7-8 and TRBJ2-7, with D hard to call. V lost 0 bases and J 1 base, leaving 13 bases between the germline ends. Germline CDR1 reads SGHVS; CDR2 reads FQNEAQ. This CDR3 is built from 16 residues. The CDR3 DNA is TGTGCCAGCAGCTTAGCCGTGATAGCTTCATCCTACGAGCAGTACTTC. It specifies CASSLAVIASSYEQYF.

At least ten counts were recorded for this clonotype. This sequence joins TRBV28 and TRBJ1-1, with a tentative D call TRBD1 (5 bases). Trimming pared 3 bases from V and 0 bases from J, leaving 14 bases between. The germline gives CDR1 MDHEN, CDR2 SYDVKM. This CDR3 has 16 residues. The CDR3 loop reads CASSFEGFPMNTEAFF. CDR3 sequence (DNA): TGTGCCAGCAGTTTCGAGGGGTTCCCAATGAACACTGAAGCTTTCTTT.

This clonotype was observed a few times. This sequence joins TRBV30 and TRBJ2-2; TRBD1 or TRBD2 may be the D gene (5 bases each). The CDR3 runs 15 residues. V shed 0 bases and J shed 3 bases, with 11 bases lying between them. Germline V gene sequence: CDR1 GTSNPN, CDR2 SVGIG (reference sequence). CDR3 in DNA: TGTGCCTGGAGTGTATGGGACGGAGACACCGGGGAGCTGTTTTTT. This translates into CAWSVWDGDTGELFF.

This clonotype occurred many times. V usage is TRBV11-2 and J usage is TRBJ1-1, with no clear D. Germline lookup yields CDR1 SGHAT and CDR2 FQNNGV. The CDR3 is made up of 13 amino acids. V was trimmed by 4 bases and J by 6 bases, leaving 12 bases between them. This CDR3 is CASSSSPRPEAFF. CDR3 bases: TGTGCCAGCAGCTCGTCCCCAAGGCCTGAAGCTTTCTTT.

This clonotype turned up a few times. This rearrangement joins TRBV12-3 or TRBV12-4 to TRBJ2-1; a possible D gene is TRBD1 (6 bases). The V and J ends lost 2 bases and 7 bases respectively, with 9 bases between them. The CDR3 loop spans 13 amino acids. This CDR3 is CASSLLGTNEQFF. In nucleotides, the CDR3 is TGTGCCAGCAGTTTATTGGGGACAAATGAGCAGTTCTTC.

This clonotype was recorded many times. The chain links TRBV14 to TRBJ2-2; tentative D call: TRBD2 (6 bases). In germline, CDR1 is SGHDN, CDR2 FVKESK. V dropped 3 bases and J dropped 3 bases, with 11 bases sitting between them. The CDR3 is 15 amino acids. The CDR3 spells CASSHRREDTGELFF. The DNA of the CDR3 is TGTGCCAGCAGCCACCGTAGGGAGGACACCGGGGAGCTGTTTTTT.

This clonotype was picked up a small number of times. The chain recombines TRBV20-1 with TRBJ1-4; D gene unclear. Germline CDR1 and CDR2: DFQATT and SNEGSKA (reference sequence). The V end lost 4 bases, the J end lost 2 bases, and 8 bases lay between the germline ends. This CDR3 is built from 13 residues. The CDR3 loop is CSATNPTNEKLFF. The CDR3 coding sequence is TGCAGTGCTACGAATCCCACTAATGAAAAACTGTTTTTT.

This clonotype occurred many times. The CDR3 DNA sequence: TGCAGTGCTAGTCCGCTCCCGGGGGAGACCCAGTACTTC. This gives the protein CSASPLPGETQYF. This chain uses TRBV20-1 with TRBJ2-5; tentative D call: TRBD2 (5 bases). The V end lost 3 bases, the J end lost 5 bases, and 13 bases lay between the germline ends. The length of the CDR3 is 13 residues. Looked up from germline, CDR1 is DFQATT and CDR2 is SNEGSKA (reference sequence).

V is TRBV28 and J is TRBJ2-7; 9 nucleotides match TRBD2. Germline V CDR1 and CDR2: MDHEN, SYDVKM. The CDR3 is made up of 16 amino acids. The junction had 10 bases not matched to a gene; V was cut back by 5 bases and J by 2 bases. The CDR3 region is CASSPGLARYPYEQYF. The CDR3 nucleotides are TGTGCCAGCAGTCCAGGACTAGCGCGCTATCCCTACGAGCAGTACTTC.

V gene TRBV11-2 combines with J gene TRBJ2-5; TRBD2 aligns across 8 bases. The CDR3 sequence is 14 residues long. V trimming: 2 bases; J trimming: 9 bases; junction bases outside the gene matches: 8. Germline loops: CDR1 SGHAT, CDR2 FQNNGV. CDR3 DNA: TGTGCCAGCAGCTTACAGTCTAGCGGGCGGGCCCAGTACTTC. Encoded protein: CASSLQSSGRAQYF.

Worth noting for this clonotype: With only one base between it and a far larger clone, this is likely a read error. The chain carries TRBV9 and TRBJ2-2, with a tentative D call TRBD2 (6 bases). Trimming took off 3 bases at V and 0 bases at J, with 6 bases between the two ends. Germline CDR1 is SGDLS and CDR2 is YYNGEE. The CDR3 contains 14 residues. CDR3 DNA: TGTGCCAGCAGCGGGAGGGCGAACACCGGGGAGCTGTTTTTT. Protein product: CASSGRANTGELFF.

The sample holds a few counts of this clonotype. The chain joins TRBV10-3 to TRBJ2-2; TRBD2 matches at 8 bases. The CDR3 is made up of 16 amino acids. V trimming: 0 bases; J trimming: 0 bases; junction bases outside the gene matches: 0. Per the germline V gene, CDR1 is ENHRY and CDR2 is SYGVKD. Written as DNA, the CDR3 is TGTGCCATCAGTGAGTCGGGACTAGCGAACACCGGGGAGCTGTTTTTT. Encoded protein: CAISESGLANTGELFF.

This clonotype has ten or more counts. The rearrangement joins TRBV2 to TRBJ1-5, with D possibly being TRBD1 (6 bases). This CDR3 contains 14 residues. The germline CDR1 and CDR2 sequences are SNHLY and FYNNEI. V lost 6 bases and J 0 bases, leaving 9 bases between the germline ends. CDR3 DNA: TGTGCCAGCAGGGAGACAGGTAGCAATCAGCCCCAGCATTTT. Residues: CASRETGSNQPQHF. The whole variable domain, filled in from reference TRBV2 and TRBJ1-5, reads EPEVTQTPSHQVTQMGQEVILRCVPISNHLYFYWYRQILGQKVEFLVSFYNNEISEKSEIFDDQFSVERPDGSNFTLKIRSTKLEDSAMYFCASRETGSNQPQHFGDGTRLSIL.

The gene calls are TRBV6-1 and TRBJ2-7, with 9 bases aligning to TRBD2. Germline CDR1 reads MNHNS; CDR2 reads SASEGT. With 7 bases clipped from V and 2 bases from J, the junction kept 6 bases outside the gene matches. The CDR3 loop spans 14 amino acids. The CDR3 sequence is CASNPAGGTYEQYF. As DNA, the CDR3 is TGTGCCAGCAACCCAGCGGGAGGTACCTACGAGCAGTACTTC.

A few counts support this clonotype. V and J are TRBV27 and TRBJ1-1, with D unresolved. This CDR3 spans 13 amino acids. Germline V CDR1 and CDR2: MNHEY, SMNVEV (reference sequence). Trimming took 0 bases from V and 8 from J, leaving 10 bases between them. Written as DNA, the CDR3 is TGTGCCAGCAGTTTATCAAACCCGGCAGAAGCTTTCTTT. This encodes CASSLSNPAEAFF.

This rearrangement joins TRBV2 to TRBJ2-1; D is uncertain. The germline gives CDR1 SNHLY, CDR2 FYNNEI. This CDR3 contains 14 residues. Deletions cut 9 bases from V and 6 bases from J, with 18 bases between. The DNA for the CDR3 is TGTGCCAGTGGGGTGGTCTTATCTTCCAATGAGCAGTTCTTC. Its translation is CASGVVLSSNEQFF.

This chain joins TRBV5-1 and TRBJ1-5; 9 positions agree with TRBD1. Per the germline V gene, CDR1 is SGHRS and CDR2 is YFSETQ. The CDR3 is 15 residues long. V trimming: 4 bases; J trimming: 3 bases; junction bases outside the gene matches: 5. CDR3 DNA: TGCGCCAGCAGCCCCGGGACAGGGATCAATCAGCCCCAGCATTTT. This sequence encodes CASSPGTGINQPQHF.

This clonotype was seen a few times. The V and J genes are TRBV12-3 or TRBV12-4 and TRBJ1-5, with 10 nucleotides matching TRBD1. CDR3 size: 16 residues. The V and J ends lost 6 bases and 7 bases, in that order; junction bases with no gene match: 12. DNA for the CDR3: TGTGCCAGCAGATCCGGGGGGACAGGGGAAGACCAGCCCCAGCATTTT. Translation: CASRSGGTGEDQPQHF.

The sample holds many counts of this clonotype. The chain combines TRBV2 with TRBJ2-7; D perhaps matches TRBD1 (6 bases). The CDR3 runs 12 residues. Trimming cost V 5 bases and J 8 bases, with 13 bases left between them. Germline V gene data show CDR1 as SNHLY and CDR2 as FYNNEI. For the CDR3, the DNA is TGTGCCAGCAGTCCTACCCGGGACAAGCAGTACTTC. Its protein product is CASSPTRDKQYF.

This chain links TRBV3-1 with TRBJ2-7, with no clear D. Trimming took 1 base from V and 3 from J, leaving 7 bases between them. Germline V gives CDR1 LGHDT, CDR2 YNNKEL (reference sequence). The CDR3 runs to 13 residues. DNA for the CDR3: TGTGCCAGCAGCCAAGGGACGTACTACGAGCAGTACTTC. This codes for CASSQGTYYEQYF.

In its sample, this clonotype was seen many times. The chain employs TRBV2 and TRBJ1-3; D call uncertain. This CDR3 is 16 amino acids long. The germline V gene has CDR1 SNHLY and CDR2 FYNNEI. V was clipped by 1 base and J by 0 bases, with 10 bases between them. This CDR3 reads CASSEVAPASGNTIYF. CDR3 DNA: TGTGCCAGCAGTGAAGTTGCCCCAGCCTCTGGAAACACCATATATTTT.

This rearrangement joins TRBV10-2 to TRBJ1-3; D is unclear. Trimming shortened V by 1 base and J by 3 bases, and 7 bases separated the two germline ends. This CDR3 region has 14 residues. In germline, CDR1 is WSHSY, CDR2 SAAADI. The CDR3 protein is CASSEFGVGNTIYF. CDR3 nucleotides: TGCGCCAGCAGTGAGTTTGGGGTTGGAAACACCATATATTTT.